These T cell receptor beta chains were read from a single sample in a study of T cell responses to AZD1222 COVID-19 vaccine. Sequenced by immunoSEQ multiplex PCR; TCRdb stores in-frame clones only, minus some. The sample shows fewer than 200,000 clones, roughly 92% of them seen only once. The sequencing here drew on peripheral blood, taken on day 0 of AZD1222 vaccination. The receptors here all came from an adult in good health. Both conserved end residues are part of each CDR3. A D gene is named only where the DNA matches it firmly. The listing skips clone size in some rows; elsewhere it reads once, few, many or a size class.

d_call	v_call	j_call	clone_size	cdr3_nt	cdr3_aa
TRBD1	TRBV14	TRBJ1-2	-	TGTGCCAGCAGCCTTGACAGGGTCATTGGCTACACCTTC	CASSLDRVIGYTF
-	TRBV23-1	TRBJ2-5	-	TGCGCCAGCAGTCACCCTACCGAGACGGAAAAAGAGACCCAGTACTTC	CASSHPTETEKETQYF
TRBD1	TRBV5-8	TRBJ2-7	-	TGTGCCAGCGACAACCGGGACAGGTCCTACGAGCAGTACTTC	CASDNRDRSYEQYF
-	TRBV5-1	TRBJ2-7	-	TGCGCCAGCAGCTTGGTCCCGGGAGCGTCCTACGAGCAGTACTTC	CASSLVPGASYEQYF
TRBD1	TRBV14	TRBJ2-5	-	TGTGCCAGCAGCAACCGGGACAGGGGGCGAGAGACCCAGTACTTC	CASSNRDRGRETQYF
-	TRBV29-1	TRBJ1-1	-	TGCAGCCTTCTTAACGGACCGAACACTGAAGCTTTCTTT	CSLLNGPNTEAFF
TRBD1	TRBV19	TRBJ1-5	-	TGTGCCAGTAGTCCTCTACAGGGGATCAGCAATCAGCCCCAGCATTTT	CASSPLQGISNQPQHF
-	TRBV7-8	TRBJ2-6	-	TGTGCCAGCAGCGCGGGGACGGGGGCCTCTGGGGCCAACGTCCTGACTTTC	CASSAGTGASGANVLTF
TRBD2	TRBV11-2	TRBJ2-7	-	TGTGCCAGCAGCTACGATAGCGGGAGAAGTTACGAGCAGTACTTC	CASSYDSGRSYEQYF
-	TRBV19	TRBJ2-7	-	TGTGCCAGCCTCTCGGGCGAGCAGTACTTC	CASLSGEQYF
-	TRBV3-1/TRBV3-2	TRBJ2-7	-	TGTGCCAGCAGCCAAGAAGGCAGGTCCTCTGATCCCTACGAGCAGTACTTC	CASSQEGRSSDPYEQYF
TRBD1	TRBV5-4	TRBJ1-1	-	TGTGCCAGCAGCCCCCGACGGGACAGGAAGAACACTGAAGCTTTCTTT	CASSPRRDRKNTEAFF
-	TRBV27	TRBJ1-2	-	TGTGCCAGCAGTTTGAATAAGGCAGGGTCAGTAGGATATGGCTACACCTTC	CASSLNKAGSVGYGYTF
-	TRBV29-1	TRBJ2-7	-	TGCAGCGCACACATAGGGGCCTACGAGCAGTACTTC	CSAHIGAYEQYF
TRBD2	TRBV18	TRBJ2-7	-	TGTGCCAGCTCGACTGCGGCTAGCGGTCTATACGAGCAGTACTTC	CASSTAASGLYEQYF
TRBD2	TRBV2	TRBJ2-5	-	TGTGCCAGCAGTAGACTAGCGGTAGAGACCCAGTACTTC	CASSRLAVETQYF
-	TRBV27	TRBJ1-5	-	TGTGCCAGCAGTTTGTTGGGGGGGCATCAGCCCCAGCATTTT	CASSLLGGHQPQHF
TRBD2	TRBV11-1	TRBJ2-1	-	TGTGCCAGCAGCTTAGCTCGGGTAGCGGGAGAAGAGCAGTTCTTC	CASSLARVAGEEQFF
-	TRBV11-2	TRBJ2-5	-	TGTGCCAGCAGCCTAGAAGAGACCCAGTACTTC	CASSLEETQYF
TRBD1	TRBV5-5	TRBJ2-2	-	TGTGCCAGCAGCCTCGACAGGGGAAGGACCGGGGAGCTGTTTTTT	CASSLDRGRTGELFF
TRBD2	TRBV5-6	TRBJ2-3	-	TGTGCCAGCAGCTTAGCGGGAGGAGGCGATACGCAGTATTTT	CASSLAGGGDTQYF
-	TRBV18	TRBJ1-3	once	TGTGCCAGCTCACCCCCTCGGTACTCTGGAAACACCATATATTTT	CASSPPRYSGNTIYF
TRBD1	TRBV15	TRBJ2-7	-	TGTGCCACCAGCAGTCACCGGGACAGGGTCTACGAGCAGTACTTC	CATSSHRDRVYEQYF
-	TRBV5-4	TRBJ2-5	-	TGTGCCAGCAGCCGGCAGGAGGGCCCCAAGACCCAGTACTTC	CASSRQEGPKTQYF
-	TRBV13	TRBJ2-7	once	TGTGCCAGCAGCACAGGGAGGGGCGAGCAGTACTTC	CASSTGRGEQYF
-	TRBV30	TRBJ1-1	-	TGTGCCTGGAGTGGCCAGTCTGAAGCTTTCTTT	CAWSGQSEAFF
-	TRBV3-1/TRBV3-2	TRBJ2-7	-	TGTGCCAGCAGCCATGGGGGATTGGAGCAGTACTTC	CASSHGGLEQYF
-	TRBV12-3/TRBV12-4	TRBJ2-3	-	TGTGCCAGCAGTCCGTCAACTTCAGATACGCAGTATTTT	CASSPSTSDTQYF
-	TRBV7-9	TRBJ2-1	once	TGTGCCAGCAGCACCGGGACTAGAAGGGGGCAGGGAGAGTTCTTC	CASSTGTRRGQGEFF
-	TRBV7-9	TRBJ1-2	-	TGTGCCAGCAGCTTAGTCATACCGGGGTCTGGCTACACCTTC	CASSLVIPGSGYTF
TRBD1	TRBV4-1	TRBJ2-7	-	TGCGCCAGCAGCCAAGGCACAGGGGGGTCCTACGAGCAGTACTTC	CASSQGTGGSYEQYF
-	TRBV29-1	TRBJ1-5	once	TGCAGCGTCTGGGAGCCACGGAGCAGTCAGCCCCAGCATTTT	CSVWEPRSSQPQHF
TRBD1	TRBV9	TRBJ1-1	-	TGTGCCAGCAGCGCAGGGACAGGGCGGACTGAAGCTTTCTTT	CASSAGTGRTEAFF
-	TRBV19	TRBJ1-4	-	TGTGCCAGTAGTATAGGATCATCGAATGAAAAACTGTTTTTT	CASSIGSSNEKLFF
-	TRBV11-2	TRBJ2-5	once	TGTGCCAGCAGCTTAGGTGCTTGGGACCAAGAGACCCAGTACTTC	CASSLGAWDQETQYF
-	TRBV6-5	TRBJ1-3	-	TGTGCCAGCAGTTACTCGCGTTTGACAGGTGGAAACACCATATATTTT	CASSYSRLTGGNTIYF
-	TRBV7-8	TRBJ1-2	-	TGTGCCAGCAGCCCAGGCCGGGGCTATGGCTACACCTTC	CASSPGRGYGYTF
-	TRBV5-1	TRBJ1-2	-	TGCGCCAGCAGCCCCTACTCATATGGCGATGGCTACACCTTC	CASSPYSYGDGYTF
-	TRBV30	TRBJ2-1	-	TGTGCCTGGAACACCTTCTACAATGAGCAGTTCTTC	CAWNTFYNEQFF
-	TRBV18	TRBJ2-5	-	TGTGCCAGCTCACCCGAACTAGTTTTCTTGGAGACCCAGTACTTC	CASSPELVFLETQYF
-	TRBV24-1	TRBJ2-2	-	TGTGCCACCAGAGCAGGGGCAAGCGACACCGGGGAGCTGTTTTTT	CATRAGASDTGELFF
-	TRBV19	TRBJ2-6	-	TGTGCCAGTAGCACAGGAGCTGGGGCCAACGTCCTGACTTTC	CASSTGAGANVLTF
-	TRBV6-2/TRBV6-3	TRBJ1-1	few	TGTGCCAGCAGTTACGGACAGATGAACACTGAAGCTTTCTTT	CASSYGQMNTEAFF
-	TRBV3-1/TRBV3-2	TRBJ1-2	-	TGTGCCAGCAGCCAAGTCCACGGGGACTATGGCTACACCTTC	CASSQVHGDYGYTF
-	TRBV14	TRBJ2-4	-	TGTGCCAGCAGCCACTGGGGCCAAAACATTCAGTACTTC	CASSHWGQNIQYF
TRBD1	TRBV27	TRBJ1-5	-	TGTGCCAGCAGATCCCTCGGGACAGGCAATCAGCCCCAGCATTTT	CASRSLGTGNQPQHF
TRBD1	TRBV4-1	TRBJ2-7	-	TGCGCCAGCAGCCAAGATCGTACAGGGGTCTGGGGCTACGAGCAGTACTTC	CASSQDRTGVWGYEQYF
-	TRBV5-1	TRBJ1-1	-	TGCGCCAGCACCTACAGGGACCTGATGAACACTGAAGCTTTCTTT	CASTYRDLMNTEAFF
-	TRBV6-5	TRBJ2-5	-	TGTGCCAGCAGCAGAGAGAGGTACCAAGAGACCCAGTACTTC	CASSRERYQETQYF
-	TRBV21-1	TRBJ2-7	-	TGTGCCAGCAGCATACGGGACAGGCATGACCCTCGAGGGGAGCAGTACTTC	CASSIRDRHDPRGEQYF
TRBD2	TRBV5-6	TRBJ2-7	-	TGTGCCAGCAGCTTAAGACGGGGGGACGAGCAGTACTTC	CASSLRRGDEQYF
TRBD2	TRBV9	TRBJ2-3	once	TGTGCCAGCAGCGCACTACTAGCGCACAAAGATACGCAGTATTTT	CASSALLAHKDTQYF
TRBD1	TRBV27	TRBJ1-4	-	TGTGCCAGCAGTCTCCGAAATTTCCGACAGGGTGGAGGTGAAAAACTGTTTTTT	CASSLRNFRQGGGEKLFF
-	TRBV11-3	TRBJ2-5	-	TGTGCCAGCAGCTTAGTTCGCCTAGAGACCCAGTACTTC	CASSLVRLETQYF
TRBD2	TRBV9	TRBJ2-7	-	TGTGCCAGCAGCGTGGGAATAGCGGGAGTCTACGAGCAGTACTTC	CASSVGIAGVYEQYF